This is a list of T cell receptor beta chains from one sample in a study of blood T cells in healthy people across ages. TCRdb reprocessed the 5' RACE reads with MiXCR, giving one entry per CDR3 protein. The data hold about 780,000 distinct CDR3 sequences, with roughly 46% observed a single time. The sample consisted of blood. Every receptor here comes from a man older than 75 in good health. CDR3s include the opening cysteine and the closing phenylalanine or tryptophan. A D gene is named only where the DNA matches it firmly. Size is stated for part of the rows, as once, few or many counts, or as a class when the clone is expanded.

>TRBD2|TRBV2|NA|TRBJ2-7
TGTGCCAGCAAGGTGGGAGGGGATATCTACGAGCAGTACTTC
CASKVGGDIYEQYF
>NA|TRBV12-3/TRBV12-4|NA|TRBJ2-1
TGTGCCAGCAGTTTATTTGAGGACAATGAGCGGTTCTTC
CASSLFEDNERFF
>TRBD2|TRBV20-1|few|TRBJ2-1
TGCAGTGCTAGAGCTGGGTTGGGAGCGGGAGGGAATGGGGAGCAGTTCTTC
CSARAGLGAGGNGEQFF
>NA|TRBV28|NA|TRBJ2-2
TGTGCCAGCAGTTCAGGAACCGGGCCTTTTTCTACCGGGGAGCTGTTTTTT
CASSSGTGPFSTGELFF
>NA|TRBV5-1|NA|TRBJ1-1
TGCGCCAGCAGCTTGGCCCGCGGTGAACAAGCTTTCTTT
CASSLARGEQAFF
>TRBD2|TRBV19|NA|TRBJ2-1
TGTGCCAGTAGGGGGAGGGGGACTAGCGGAAACAATGAGCAGTTCTTC
CASRGRGTSGNNEQFF
>TRBD1|TRBV20-1|NA|TRBJ2-3
TGCAGTGCTAGAGGTCGGACAGGGACAGATACGCAGTATTTT
CSARGRTGTDTQYF
>TRBD1|TRBV7-9|NA|TRBJ2-5
TGTGCCAGCAGAGGACAGGTTGGTGAGACCCAGTACTTC
CASRGQVGETQYF
>TRBD2|TRBV20-1|NA|TRBJ2-1
TGCAGTGCTAGGACTAGCGGGAGGGCGGGTGAGCAGTTCTTC
CSARTSGRAGEQFF
>NA|TRBV18|NA|TRBJ2-7
TGTGCCGGCTCACCAAGCAGGGGTGAGCAGTACTTC
CAGSPSRGEQYF
>NA|TRBV7-3|NA|TRBJ2-1
TGCGCCAGCAGCTTAACCAACGGGAGTTACAATGAGCAGTTCTTC
CASSLTNGSYNEQFF